This entry describes one T cell receptor (beta chain). The data stem from a study of OX40 agonist ivuxolimab in advanced cancers. Produced via immunoSEQ multiplex PCR; TCRdb's table is partial and in-frame only. The sample carries about 27,000 clones, approximately 90% recorded once. V lost 5 bases, J lost 3 bases, and 7 bases stayed unmatched. Germline V gene lookup returns CDR1 SEHNR and CDR2 FQNEAQ (reference sequence). CDR3 length equals 14 residues. The source material was CD4+ or CD8+ T cells sorted from blood, sampled in a trial of the OX40 agonist ivuxolimab. The clonotype comes from an adult with an advanced solid tumor such as melanoma, head and neck, liver or kidney cancer. The chain carries TRBV7-9 and TRBJ2-7, with 7 positions matching TRBD1. CDR3 in amino acids: CASSHRDRSYEQYF. For the CDR3, the DNA is TGTGCCAGCAGCCACCGGGACAGAAGCTACGAGCAGTACTTC.